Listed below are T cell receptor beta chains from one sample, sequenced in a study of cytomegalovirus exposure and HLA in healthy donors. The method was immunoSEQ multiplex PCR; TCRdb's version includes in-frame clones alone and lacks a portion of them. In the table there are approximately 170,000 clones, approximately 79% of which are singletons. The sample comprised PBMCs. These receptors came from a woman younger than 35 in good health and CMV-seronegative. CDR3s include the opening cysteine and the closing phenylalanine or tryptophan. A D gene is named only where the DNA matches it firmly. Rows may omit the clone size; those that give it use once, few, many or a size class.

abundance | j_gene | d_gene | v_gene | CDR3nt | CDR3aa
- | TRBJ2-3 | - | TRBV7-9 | TGTGCCAGCACTCAAGGGGGCACAGATACGCAGTATTTT | CASTQGGTDTQYF
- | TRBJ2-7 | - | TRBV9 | TGTGCCAGCAGTTCAGGCAGGGTCGGCGAGCAGTACTTC | CASSSGRVGEQYF
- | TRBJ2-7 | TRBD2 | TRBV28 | TGTGCCAGCAGTTTGGGGCGGGGGACCTACGAGCAGTACTTC | CASSLGRGTYEQYF
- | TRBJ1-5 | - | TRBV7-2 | TGTGCCAGCAGCTTCGACGGGGATACATATCAGCCCCAGCATTTT | CASSFDGDTYQPQHF
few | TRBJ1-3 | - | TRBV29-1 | TGCAGCGTGGGGGGTCTGGACTCTGGAAACACCATATATTTT | CSVGGLDSGNTIYF
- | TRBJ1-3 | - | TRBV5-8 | TGTGCCAGCAGCCTGACAGTCTCTGGAAACACCATATATTTT | CASSLTVSGNTIYF
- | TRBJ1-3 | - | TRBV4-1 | TGCGCCAGCAGCCAATCGGTGATATCCTCTGGAAACACCATATATTTT | CASSQSVISSGNTIYF
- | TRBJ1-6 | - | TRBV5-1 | TGCGCCAGCAGCTTGGACCCCGGGTATGGTTCACCCCTCCACTTT | CASSLDPGYGSPLHF
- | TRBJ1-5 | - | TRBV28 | TGTGCCAGCAGTTCCGGCAATCAGCCCCAGCATTTT | CASSSGNQPQHF
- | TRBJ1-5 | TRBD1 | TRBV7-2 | TGTGCCAGCAGTTGGACAGGGGTCGGTCAGCCCCAGCATTTT | CASSWTGVGQPQHF
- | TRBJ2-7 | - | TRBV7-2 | TGTGCCAGCAGCTTAGTGGGGACATCTTACGAGCAGTACTTC | CASSLVGTSYEQYF
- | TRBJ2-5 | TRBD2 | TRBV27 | TGTGCCAGCAGTCCATGGGGAGGGGACGCGGGGGAGACCCAGTACTTC | CASSPWGGDAGETQYF
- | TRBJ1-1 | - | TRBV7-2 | TGTGCCAGCAGCCCACTACAGGCGAACACTGAAGCTTTCTTT | CASSPLQANTEAFF
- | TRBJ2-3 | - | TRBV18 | TGTGCCAGCTCACAAATAAAGTCCACTCACACAGATACGCAGTATTTT | CASSQIKSTHTDTQYF
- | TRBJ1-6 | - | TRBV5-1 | TGCGCCAGCAGCTTGGTAGGACAGTATAATTCACCCCTCCACTTT | CASSLVGQYNSPLHF
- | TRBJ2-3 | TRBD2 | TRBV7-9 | TGTGCCAGCAGTTTGGTAGCGGGAGGTAAAGATACGCAGTATTTT | CASSLVAGGKDTQYF
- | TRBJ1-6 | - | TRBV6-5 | TGTGCCAGCAGTTACGGGCACAGGGCGGGGGCACCCCTCCACTTT | CASSYGHRAGAPLHF
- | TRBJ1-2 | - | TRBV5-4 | TGTGCCAGCAGCCCAAGATTCCGAGAAAGCGACTCTAACTATGGCTACACCTTC | CASSPRFRESDSNYGYTF
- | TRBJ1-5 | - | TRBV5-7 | TGTGCCAGCTTATCGGGCAGGGTTAGCAGCAATCAGCCCCAGCATTTT | CASLSGRVSSNQPQHF
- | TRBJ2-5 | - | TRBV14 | TGTGCCAGCAGCCAAGATAATTACGGAGTGACCCAGTACTTC | CASSQDNYGVTQYF
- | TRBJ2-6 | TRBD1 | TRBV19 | TGTGCCAGTAGTGCTTACAGGGGGCGCACCTTGGCCAACGTCCTGACTTTC | CASSAYRGRTLANVLTF
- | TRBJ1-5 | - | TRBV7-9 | TGTGCCAGCAGCTTAAGCCACGATAATCAGCCCCAGCATTTT | CASSLSHDNQPQHF